The sequence of this T cell receptor (beta chain) was determined in a study of CD8 T cells in Susac syndrome. Study context: Patients with Susac syndrome, at blood draw, were therapy-naive, on corticosteroids, or on intravenous immunoglobulin alone.

The V end lost 0 bases, the J end lost 5 bases, and 2 bases lay between the germline ends. The germline V gene encodes CDR1 SEHNR and CDR2 FQNEAQ (reference sequence). The CDR3 has 12 amino acids. RNA, at about 0.45 to 1 ug, was reverse transcribed with random hexamers. Amplification of TCR beta CDR3 by immunoSEQ multiplex PCR spanned 54 Vbeta and 13 Jbeta. TCRdb reanalysed the immunoSEQ multiplex PCR reads using MiXCR and keeps one entry per CDR3 protein. This table has 75,000 to 100,000 distinct CDR3 sequences, 90% to 95% appearing once. Negative isolation yielded the CD8+ and CD4+ T cells, while FACS enriched the TEMRA cells.

The rearrangement uses TRBV7-9 and TRBJ2-1, with no clear D. The sequence was collected from a human donor with Susac syndrome. The sequenced sample was CD8+ T cells from PBMCs. The CDR3 spells CASSLADNEQFF. In DNA form, the CDR3 reads TGTGCCAGCAGCTTAGCGGACAATGAGCAGTTCTTC.